This T cell receptor beta chain was sequenced during a study of radiation and T cells in renal cell carcinoma (dated by TCRdb to about 2020). Background on the whole study: The samples were drawn from a clinical trial, where primary renal cell carcinomas were treated with 15 Gy of stereotactic body radiation therapy and then removed by nephrectomy 4 weeks afterward. A total of 53 samples underwent TCR beta sequencing, made up of approximately 26 tumors and about 27 peripheral blood samples. A total of 3.5 million to 4.5 million unique CDR3 nucleotide sequences, encoding around 2.7 million unique CDR3 amino acid sequences, were found across all 50 or so samples.

As concerns this clone: There is no known antigen for this receptor. No base quality values were provided; no much bigger clone lies one nucleotide off.

Following the manufacturer's recommendations, the immunoSEQ kit was used to generate TCR beta libraries from genomic DNA. To prepare libraries, a first multiplex PCR with proprietary primers was run, followed by a second PCR that added unique barcodes, and a bead cleanup was done after each round. Each sample batch included a kit-provided positive control reaction and a negative control reaction. The final libraries were assessed on an Agilent 4200 TapeStation D1000 ScreenTape, pooled by volume, and quantified by qPCR. Sequencing was performed on an Illumina NextSeq500 with a MidOutput 150-cycle cartridge, and 156 Read1 and 15 Index1 cycles were run with kit custom primers. The pooled library was loaded at roughly 0.92 pM with a roughly 22% PhiX control spike-in. As for the original processing: Vendor-processed data were analyzed in R, with a clonotype defined as all T cells sharing the same CDR3 nucleotide sequence. In the clone abundance analyses, frequencies were normalized to the 10,000 most abundant clones in each sample. Before analysis, public T cell clones were removed, and these numbered fewer than five per sample on average. An abundance difference of at least 32-fold between compartments was the criterion for calling clonotypes tumor-enriched or baseline blood-enriched. Clonotypes expanded or contracted between blood time points were identified with a beta-binomial differential abundance model. Similarity between tumor and blood repertoires was quantified using the Baroni-Urbani and Buser coefficient, and groups were compared with two-tailed Wilcoxon tests in R. As stored in TCRdb, this immuneACCESS dataset retains in-frame rearrangements with V and J assigned. A fraction of the clones does not appear; measured against another copy, unresolved V genes explain less than half of the discrepancy, and the remainder lacks a known reason. V and J calls and clone size are given by that table; D and trimming were obtained from the DNA. For this sample there are 120,000 to 150,000 clones; roughly nine tenths appear just once. Around 4.1% of the sample is taken by the ten largest.

CDR1 DFQATT and CDR2 SNEGSKA are derived from the germline V gene (reference sequence). Measured from the cysteine to the phenylalanine, the CDR3 is 11 residues long. Of all the DNA, just the CDR3 is kept, 33 bases in frame from base 1. V is cut by 3 bases and J by 5 bases, and the space between the germline ends is 7 bases. The paper's findings and limits, for the study overall: No pretreatment tumor biopsies were available, so the baseline intratumoral presence of clonotypes could not be determined. In blood, the top tumor clonotypes increased from baseline to 2 weeks after radiation and then shrank by 4 weeks, which suggests a temporary expansion of tumor-resident clones. With a single-armed trial design, the study had no way to address how radiation dose or scheduling affects the TCR repertoire. Dynamics of the blood repertoire were not tracked past 4 weeks after treatment.

The time point tag for this specimen amounts to: baseline pretreatment blood. Taken with the paper, the label for treatment or condition translates to: 15 Gy SBRT to primary tumor, nephrectomy 4 weeks later. To follow tumor-enriched clonotypes, serial peripheral blood was collected from radiation-treated patients at baseline and at 2 weeks and 4 weeks after SBRT. Every patient's renal cell carcinoma showed clear cell pathology. Genomic DNA for TCR sequencing was prepared using the QIAamp DNA Blood Mini Kit (Qiagen). Samples were included in the analyses only if all quality control checks were passed.

This receptor was obtained from an older woman with renal cell carcinoma. Source: blood, taken from a patient whose treatment included radiotherapy and nephrectomy. The V gene is TRBV20-1 and the J gene is TRBJ1-2; a tentative D call is TRBD1 (5 bases match). The DNA sequence is as follows: TGCAGTGCTAGTGGGACTTATGGCTACACCTTC. The resulting protein is CSASGTYGYTF.